The present entry profiles one T cell receptor (beta chain) with its context. Its target is not known. The CDR3 runs 13 residues. Trimming stripped 4 bases from V and 4 bases from J, with 5 bases between. CDR1 is SGHNT and CDR2 is YENEEA in the germline V gene. This record belongs to a study of shared clonotypes between healthy human individuals. In the naive CD8 group, cells lacked CD45RO and were positively selected for CCR7, so terminally differentiated effector memory CD45RA+ cells were left out. Here immunoSEQ multiplex PCR was the method, and the copy in TCRdb shows in-frame clones only, minus some. The sample records about 2.1 million clones, about 93% being singletons. Broader study findings: As a rule, naive subsets had a larger estimated richness than memory subsets.

The sequence was collected from a man younger than 35 in good health. Some clones in this sample may be carry-over from other donors' samples. The chain carries TRBV11-3 and TRBJ2-6, with D unclear. Sequenced input: naive CD8+ T cells from PBMCs. DNA of the CDR3: TGTGCCAGCAGCTCTGGGGGGGCCAACGTCCTGACTTTC. Translated, it gives CASSSGGANVLTF.